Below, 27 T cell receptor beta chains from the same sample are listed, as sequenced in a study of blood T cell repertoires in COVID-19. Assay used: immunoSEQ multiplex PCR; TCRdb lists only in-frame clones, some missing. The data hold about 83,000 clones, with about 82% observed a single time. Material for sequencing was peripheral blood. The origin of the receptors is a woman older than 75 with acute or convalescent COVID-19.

Written as DNA, the CDR3 is TGTGCCAGCTCACGGGACAGGGATCTCTATGAGCAGTTCTTC. This encodes CASSRDRDLYEQFF. The V call is TRBV18, the J call TRBJ2-1; 9 nucleotides agree with TRBD1. The germline V gene encodes CDR1 KGHSH and CDR2 LQKENI. CDR3 length equals 14 residues. V dropped 4 bases and J dropped 8; count of bases not matched to a gene: 6.

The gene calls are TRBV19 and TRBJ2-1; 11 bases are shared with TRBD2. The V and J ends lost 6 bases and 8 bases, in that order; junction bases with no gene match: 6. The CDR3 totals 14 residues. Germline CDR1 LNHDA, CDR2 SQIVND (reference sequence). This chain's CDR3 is CASSLSGGADEQFF. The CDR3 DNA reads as TGTGCCAGTAGCCTTAGCGGGGGGGCCGATGAGCAGTTCTTC.

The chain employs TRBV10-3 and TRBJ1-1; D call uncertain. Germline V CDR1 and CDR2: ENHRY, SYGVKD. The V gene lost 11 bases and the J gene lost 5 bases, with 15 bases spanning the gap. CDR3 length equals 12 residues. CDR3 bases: TGTGCCCATCGAGCGGGAGAAACTGAAGCTTTCTTT. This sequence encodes CAHRAGETEAFF.

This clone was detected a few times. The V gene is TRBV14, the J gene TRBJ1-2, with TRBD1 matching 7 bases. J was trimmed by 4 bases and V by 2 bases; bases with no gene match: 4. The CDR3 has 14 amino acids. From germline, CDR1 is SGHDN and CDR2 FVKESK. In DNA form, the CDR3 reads TGTGCCAGCAGCCAACCTACAGGGGCCTATGGCTACACCTTC. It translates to CASSQPTGAYGYTF.

The CDR3 reads CAWSRIGDSGFGEQYF. CDR3 coding DNA: TGTGCCTGGAGTAGGATAGGGGACAGCGGATTCGGCGAGCAGTACTTC. This chain joins TRBV30 and TRBJ2-7; 7 positions agree with TRBD1. The V and J ends lost 2 bases and 6 bases, in that order; junction bases with no gene match: 16. The CDR3 has 16 amino acids. CDR1 and CDR2 (germline): GTSNPN, SVGIG (reference sequence).

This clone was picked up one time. CDR3 amino acids: CASSQGPPGLSSGNTIYF. The CDR3 DNA is TGTGCCAGCAGCCAAGGACCGCCGGGACTCAGCTCTGGAAACACCATATATTTT. The V gene is TRBV14, the J gene TRBJ1-3; tentative D call: TRBD1 (5 bases). CDR3 length: 18 amino acids. Germline V gene lookup returns CDR1 SGHDN and CDR2 FVKESK. V was trimmed by 1 base and J by 0 bases, leaving 16 bases between them.

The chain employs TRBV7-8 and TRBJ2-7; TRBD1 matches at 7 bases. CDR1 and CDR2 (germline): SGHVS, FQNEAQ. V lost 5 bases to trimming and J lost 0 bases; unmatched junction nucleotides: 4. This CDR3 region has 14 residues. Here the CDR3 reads CASSRDSVSYEQYF. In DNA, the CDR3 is TGTGCCAGCAGCAGGGACAGTGTCTCCTACGAGCAGTACTTC.

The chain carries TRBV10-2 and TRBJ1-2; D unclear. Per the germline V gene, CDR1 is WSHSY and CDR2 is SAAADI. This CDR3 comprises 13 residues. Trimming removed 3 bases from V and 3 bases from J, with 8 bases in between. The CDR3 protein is CASSDSSYYGYTF. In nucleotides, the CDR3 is TGCGCCAGCAGTGATTCGTCCTACTATGGCTACACCTTC.

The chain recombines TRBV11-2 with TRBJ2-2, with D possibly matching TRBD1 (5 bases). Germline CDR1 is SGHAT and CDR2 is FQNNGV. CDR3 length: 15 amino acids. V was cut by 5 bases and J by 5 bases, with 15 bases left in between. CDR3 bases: TGTGCCAGCAGCGTACAGGTTGTCGGGACCGGGGAGCTGTTTTTT. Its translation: CASSVQVVGTGELFF.

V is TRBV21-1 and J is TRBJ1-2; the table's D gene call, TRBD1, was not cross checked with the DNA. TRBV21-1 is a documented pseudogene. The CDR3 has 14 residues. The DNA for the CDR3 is TGTGCCAGCACCTTGGACAGGGGAACCTATGGCTACACCTTC. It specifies CASTLDRGTYGYTF.

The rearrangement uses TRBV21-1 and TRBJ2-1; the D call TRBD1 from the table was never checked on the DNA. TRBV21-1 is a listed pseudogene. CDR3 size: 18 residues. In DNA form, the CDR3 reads TGTGCCAGCAGCAACGCGGTTGACGGACAGGGGGCTAGGAATGAGCAGTTCTTC. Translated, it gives CASSNAVDGQGARNEQFF.

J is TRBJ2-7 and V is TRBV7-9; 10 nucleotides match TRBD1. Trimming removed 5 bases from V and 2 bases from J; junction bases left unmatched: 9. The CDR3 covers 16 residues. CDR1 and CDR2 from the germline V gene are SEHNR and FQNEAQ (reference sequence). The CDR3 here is CASSAYGTGDTYEQYF. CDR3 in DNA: TGTGCCAGCAGCGCGTATGGGACAGGGGATACCTACGAGCAGTACTTC.

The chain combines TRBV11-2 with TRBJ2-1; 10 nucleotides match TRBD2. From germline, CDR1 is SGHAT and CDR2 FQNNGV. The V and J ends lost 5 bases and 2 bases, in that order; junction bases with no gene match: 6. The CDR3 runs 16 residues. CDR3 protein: CASSLASGGTYNEQFF. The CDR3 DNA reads TGTGCCAGCAGCCTTGCTAGCGGGGGAACCTACAATGAGCAGTTCTTC.

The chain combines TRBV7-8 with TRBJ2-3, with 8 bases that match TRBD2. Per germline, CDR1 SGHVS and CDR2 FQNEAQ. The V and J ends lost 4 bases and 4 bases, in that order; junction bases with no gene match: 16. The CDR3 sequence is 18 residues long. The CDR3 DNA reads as TGTGCCAGCAGCTCCATTGAGCGGGGGACCGTCATCCCAGATACGCAGTATTTT. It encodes CASSSIERGTVIPDTQYF. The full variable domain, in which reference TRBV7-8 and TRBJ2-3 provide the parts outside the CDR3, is GAGVSQSPRYKVAKRGQDVALRCDPISGHVSLFWYQQALGQGPEFLTYFQNEAQLDKSGLPSDRFFAERPEGSVSTLKIQRTQQEDSAVYLCASSSIERGTVIPDTQYFGPGTRLTVL.

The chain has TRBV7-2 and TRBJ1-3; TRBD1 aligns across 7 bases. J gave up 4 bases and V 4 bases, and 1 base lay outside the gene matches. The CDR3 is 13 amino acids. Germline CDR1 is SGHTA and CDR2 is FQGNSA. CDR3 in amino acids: CASSSDRGNTIYF. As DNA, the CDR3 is TGTGCCAGCAGCTCGGACAGGGGAAACACCATATATTTT.

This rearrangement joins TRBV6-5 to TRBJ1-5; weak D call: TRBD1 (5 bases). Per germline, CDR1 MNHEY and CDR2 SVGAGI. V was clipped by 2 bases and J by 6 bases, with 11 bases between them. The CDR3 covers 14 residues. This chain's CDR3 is CASSYVTGSQPQHF. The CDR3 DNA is TGTGCCAGCAGTTACGTAACAGGAAGTCAGCCCCAGCATTTT.

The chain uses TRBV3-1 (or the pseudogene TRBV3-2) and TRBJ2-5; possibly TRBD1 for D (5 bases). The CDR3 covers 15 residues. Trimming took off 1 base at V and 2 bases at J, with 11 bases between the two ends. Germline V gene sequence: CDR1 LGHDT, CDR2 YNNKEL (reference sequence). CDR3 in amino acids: CASSQGGSPQETQYF. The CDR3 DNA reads TGTGCCAGCAGCCAAGGGGGCAGTCCTCAAGAGACCCAGTACTTC.

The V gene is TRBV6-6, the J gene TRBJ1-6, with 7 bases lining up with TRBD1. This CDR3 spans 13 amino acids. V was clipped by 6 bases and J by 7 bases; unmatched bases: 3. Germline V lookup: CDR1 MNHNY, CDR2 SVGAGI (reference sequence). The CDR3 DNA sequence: TGTGCCAGCAGCTGGGGACAGAATTCACCCCTCCACTTT. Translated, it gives CASSWGQNSPLHF.

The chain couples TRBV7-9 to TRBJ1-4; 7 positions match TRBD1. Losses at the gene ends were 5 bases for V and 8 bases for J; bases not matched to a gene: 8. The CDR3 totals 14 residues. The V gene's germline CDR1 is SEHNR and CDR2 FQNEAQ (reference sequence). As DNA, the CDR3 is TGTGCCAGCAGCGATGGACAGGTCCGGGAAAAACTGTTTTTT. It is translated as CASSDGQVREKLFF.

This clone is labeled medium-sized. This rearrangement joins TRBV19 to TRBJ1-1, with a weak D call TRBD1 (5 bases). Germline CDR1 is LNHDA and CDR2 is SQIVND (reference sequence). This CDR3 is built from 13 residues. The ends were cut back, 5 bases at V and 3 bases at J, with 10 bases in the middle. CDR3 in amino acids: CASSPGLDTEAFF. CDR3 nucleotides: TGTGCCAGTAGTCCGGGACTGGACACTGAAGCTTTCTTT.

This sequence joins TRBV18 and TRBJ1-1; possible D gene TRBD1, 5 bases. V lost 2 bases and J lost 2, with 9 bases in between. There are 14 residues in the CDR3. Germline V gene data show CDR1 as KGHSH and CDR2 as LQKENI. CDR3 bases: TGTGCCAGCTCACCAATCCAGGGAAACACTGAAGCTTTCTTT. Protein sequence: CASSPIQGNTEAFF.

The CDR3 DNA reads as TGCAGCGTTGTTCGGGGCTACGAGCAGTACTTC. Amino acid sequence: CSVVRGYEQYF. J is TRBJ2-7 and V is TRBV29-1; possible D gene TRBD2, 5 bases. In germline, CDR1 is SQVTM, CDR2 ANQGSEA. CDR3 length: 11 residues. Between the trimmed V and J ends, which lost 4 bases and 3 bases, there was a span of 7 bases.

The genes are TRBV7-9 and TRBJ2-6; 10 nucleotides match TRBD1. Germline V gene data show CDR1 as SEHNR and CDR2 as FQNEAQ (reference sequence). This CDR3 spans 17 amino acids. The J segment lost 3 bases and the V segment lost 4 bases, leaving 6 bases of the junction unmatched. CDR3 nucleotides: TGTGCCAGCAGCTCCCTGGACAGGGGGTTTGGGGCCAACGTCCTGACTTTC. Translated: CASSSLDRGFGANVLTF. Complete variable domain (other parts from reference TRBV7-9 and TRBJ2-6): DTGVSQNPRHKITKRGQNVTFRCDPISEHNRLYWYRQTLGQGPEFLTYFQNEAQLEKSRLLSDRFSAERPKGSFSTLEIQRTEQGDSAMYLCASSSLDRGFGANVLTFGAGSRLTVL.

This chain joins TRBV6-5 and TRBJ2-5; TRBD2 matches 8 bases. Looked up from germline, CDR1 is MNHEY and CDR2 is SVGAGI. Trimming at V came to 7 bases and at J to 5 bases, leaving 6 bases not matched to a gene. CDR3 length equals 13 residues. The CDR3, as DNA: TGTGCCAGCACCCCGGGGGGGCCCGAGACCCAGTACTTC. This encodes CASTPGGPETQYF.

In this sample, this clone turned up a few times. This chain's CDR3 is CAGKLLINTGELFF. CDR3 bases: TGTGCCGGTAAACTGCTAATCAACACCGGGGAGCTGTTTTTT. This chain joins TRBV30 and TRBJ2-2; D is uncertain. CDR1 and CDR2 from the germline V gene are GTSNPN and SVGIG (reference sequence). The CDR3 runs to 14 residues. V lost 8 bases to trimming and J lost 2 bases, with 15 bases between them.

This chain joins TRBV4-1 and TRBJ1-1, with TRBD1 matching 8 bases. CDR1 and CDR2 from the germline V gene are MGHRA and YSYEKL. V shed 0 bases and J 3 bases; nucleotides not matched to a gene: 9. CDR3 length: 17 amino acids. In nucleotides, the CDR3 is TGCGCCAGCAGCCAAGATCAGGGGGCCTCCCTTGACACTGAAGCTTTCTTT. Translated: CASSQDQGASLDTEAFF.

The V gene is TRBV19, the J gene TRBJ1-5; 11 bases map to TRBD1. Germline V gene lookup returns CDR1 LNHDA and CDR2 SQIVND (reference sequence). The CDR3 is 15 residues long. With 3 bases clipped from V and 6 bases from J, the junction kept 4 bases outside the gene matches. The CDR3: CASSIGTGGGQPQHF. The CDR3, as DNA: TGTGCCAGTAGTATTGGGACAGGGGGAGGTCAGCCCCAGCATTTT.